The clone carrying this T cell receptor (beta chain) was recorded many times. Other autoimmune diseases, uncontrolled infections, pregnancy or lactation ruled patients out of participation. This record belongs to a study of Graves' ophthalmopathy and Graves' hyperthyroidism. Germline loops: CDR1 MGHRA, CDR2 YSYEKL. The length of the CDR3 is 15 residues. V lost 5 bases and J lost 4, with 17 bases in between. TCR beta CDR3 amplification used RNA transcripts. HTBI-primed first-round RT-PCR preceded second-round multiplex PCR. TCRdb ran MiXCR on the multiplex PCR reads and lists one entry per CDR3 protein. The table includes 450,000 or so distinct CDR3 sequences, around 14% detected once.

The chain combines TRBV4-1 with TRBJ2-5; D is unclear. The receptor's source is a woman under 40 with Graves' ophthalmopathy. Sequencing used blood. CDR3 sequence reads: CASSSGPEMGETQYF. The CDR3 DNA reads TGCGCCAGCAGCTCTGGTCCGGAGATGGGAGAGACCCAGTACTTC.